This TCR beta chain was profiled in a study of prognosis after radiotherapy for stage I lung cancer. Study context: Some 13 cases involved newly diagnosed primary stage I lung tumors, and 4 to 6 involved oligometastatic NSCLC subsequent to surgical resection of the primary tumor. As radiotherapy, SBRT was administered in 3 to 5 fractions with a biologically effective dose of at least 100 Gy.

Genomic DNA yielded TCR beta CDR3, amplified by two-round multiplex PCR. Each TRBV and TRBJ gene had its own primer in the first PCR round. TCRdb re-called the multiplex PCR reads through MiXCR, storing one row per CDR3 protein. Of roughly 15,000 distinct CDR3 sequences in the sample, 31% were seen once. This clonotype was counted ten times or more. Per the germline V gene, CDR1 is MNHEY and CDR2 is SMNVEV (reference sequence). Trimming stripped 5 bases from V and 0 bases from J, with 14 bases between. The CDR3 covers 16 residues. The source of this sequence is a donor at least 50 years old with non-small cell lung cancer. This rearrangement joins TRBV27 to TRBJ2-1; a possible D gene is TRBD1 (6 bases). The source was PBMCs, collected before or after stereotactic body radiation therapy (not recorded which). In nucleotides, the CDR3 is TGTGCCAGCAGTGCAACTGGACAGATCTCCTACAATGAGCAGTTCTTC. It specifies CASSATGQISYNEQFF.